This TCR beta chain was captured in a study of T cell repertoires in cytomegalovirus infection. Overall study context: Both a matching HLA type and CMV infection were indicated by public TCR beta signatures. Study outcomes and limitations: Frequencies of public TCR beta families were cumulated, and this identified carriers of CMV plus the relevant HLA. HLA-C-restricted CMV clonotypes gave the most frequent clonotype in two of eight donors.

The CDR3 extends over 11 amino acids. Germline CDR1 GTSNPN, CDR2 SVGIG (reference sequence). The V end was cut by 2 bases, the J end by 7 bases, with 8 bases between. TCRdb ran MiXCR on the reads and lists one entry per CDR3 protein. The sample contains about 240,000 distinct CDR3 sequences, 6% to 8% of which appear only once. As for this clonotype: Its antigen is as yet unknown.

The source of this sequence is a human donor in good health (CMV status not recorded). Some clones in this sample may be carry-over from other donors' samples. This chain connects TRBV30 to TRBJ1-2; D possibly corresponds to TRBD1 (5 bases). Sequences were obtained from PBMCs. As DNA, the CDR3 is TGTGCCTGGAGTACAGGATCTGGCTACACCTTC. It encodes CAWSTGSGYTF.